This T cell receptor beta chain derives from a study of blood T cell repertoires in COVID-19. The wider study: PBMCs, B-cell-depleted T cells, or T cells provided the cDNA or gDNA that made up the material.

Germline assignment: CDR1 LGHNA and CDR2 YSLEER. The ends were cut back, 1 base at V and 4 bases at J, with 7 bases in the middle. The length of the CDR3 is 13 residues. Per the original data handling: Reference gene primers were amplified, and this amplification served to estimate nucleated cell counts. Profiled with immunoSEQ multiplex PCR; TCRdb holds only in-frame clones, not every one. V, J and clone size are taken as reported in that table, and D and trimming were inferred from the DNA itself. The sample holds approximately 55,000 clones, approximately 80% seen once. V usage is TRBV4-3 and J usage is TRBJ1-2, with D tentatively TRBD1 (5 bases). Sequences were obtained from peripheral blood. This receptor was taken from a man aged 25-45 years with COVID-19, enrolled during active disease. The CDR3 DNA sequence: TGCGCCAGCAGCCAAGTTGGGGCCTATGGCTACACCTTC. It encodes CASSQVGAYGYTF.